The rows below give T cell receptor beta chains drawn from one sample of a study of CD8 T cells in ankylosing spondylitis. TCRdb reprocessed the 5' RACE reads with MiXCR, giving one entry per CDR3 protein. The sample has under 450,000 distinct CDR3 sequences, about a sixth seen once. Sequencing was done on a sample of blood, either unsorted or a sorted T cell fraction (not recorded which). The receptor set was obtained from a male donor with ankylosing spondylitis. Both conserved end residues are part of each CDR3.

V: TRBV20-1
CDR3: CSARKTSGRDEQFF

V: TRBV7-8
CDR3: CASSLVGSGISGNTIYF

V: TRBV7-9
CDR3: CASSLLPPGSTDTQYF

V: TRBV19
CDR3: CASRGWGSSSYNEQFF

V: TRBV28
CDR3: CASSLGILGGQAFF

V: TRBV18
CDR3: CASSLQSGTGLSEQFF

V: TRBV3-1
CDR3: CASSQRGSSGNTIYF

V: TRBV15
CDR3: CATSPSRDRDEQYF

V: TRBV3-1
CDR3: CASSPQGSPYNEQFF

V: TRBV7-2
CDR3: CASSLAASGSGDTQYF

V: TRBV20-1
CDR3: CSASADGYEQYF

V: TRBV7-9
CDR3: CASSSTGQDPFNEQFF

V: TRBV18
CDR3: CASSPSGGPVTEAFF